The following is a TCR beta chain sequence with its context. No antigen is known for it. The TCR beta cDNA libraries contained unique molecular identifiers. The T cell input of roughly 1 to 11 million gave about half a million cDNA molecules. TCRdb fed the PCR reads into MiXCR, producing one record per CDR3 protein. Among hundreds of thousands of distinct CDR3 sequences listed, 59% were seen once. The entry originates in a study of post-analysis software for immune sequencing data. The wider study: Some patients lacked subtype; others had relapsing-remitting, secondary progressive or progressive-relapsing disease. Study outcomes and limitations: Those with multiple sclerosis, the patient group, showed significantly lower normalized Chao1 diversity than controls. Those samples that were prepared in the same batch co-clustered strongly by F measure.

This receptor was obtained from a girl aged 2-10 years with multiple sclerosis. The specimen was blood.

CDR3 bases: TGCAGCGTTGGGAAATATGGGACAGGGGGCCAAGAGACCCAGTACTTC. Amino acids: CSVGKYGTGGQETQYF. This chain links TRBV29-1 with TRBJ2-5, with 11 nucleotides matching TRBD1. V shed 4 bases and J 1 base; nucleotides not matched to a gene: 8. This CDR3 spans 16 amino acids. In germline, CDR1 is SQVTM, CDR2 ANQGSEA.